These 10 T cell receptor beta chains share one sample of origin, sequenced in a study of vaccination effects on CD4 cells after COVID-19. Repertoires were generated with immunoSEQ multiplex PCR, while TCRdb's copy carries only in-frame clones and drops some. The table shows some 40,000 clones, with around two thirds occurring only once. Antigen-specific CD4+ T cells expanded by the ViraFEST assay with viral peptide pools were then sequenced. With approximately 9 days of culture completed, CD4+ T cells were isolated. The person had PCR-confirmed SARS-CoV-2 infection between March and December 2020. Their antigens remain unidentified. The specimen comprised CD4+ T cells from PBMCs cultured with HCoV-NL63 spike peptides, sampled before COVID-19 vaccination. The receptors here all came from a human donor who had a prior SARS-CoV-2 infection.

This clone occurred a few times. The genes are TRBV7-3 and TRBJ2-1; weak D call: TRBD2 (7 bases). Germline CDR1 reads SGHTA; CDR2 reads FQGTGA. V was shortened by 2 bases and J by 8 bases, with 25 bases between the two germline ends. CDR3 length: 18 residues. DNA for the CDR3: TGTGCCAGCAGCTTAGGCTTTGGGGTAAAGGGGGGGACCGATGAGCAGTTCTTC. Translating it yields CASSLGFGVKGGTDEQFF.

A word on this clone: The junction departs from germline at one end; a sequencing error may be responsible. This rearrangement joins TRBV19 to TRBJ2-1; D is perhaps TRBD1 or TRBD2 (5 bases each). The CDR3 is 16 amino acids. The V gene's germline CDR1 is LNHDA and CDR2 SQIVND (reference sequence). CDR3 in amino acids: CASSKRRDGVLYEQFF. CDR3 sequence (DNA): TGTGCCAGCAGTAAACGCCGGGACGGCGTTCTGTATGAGCAGTTCTTC.

The chain recombines TRBV4-3 with TRBJ1-2, with 10 bases lining up with TRBD1. Germline-derived CDR1 and CDR2 are LGHNA and YSLEER. The CDR3 is 14 residues long. After removal of 4 bases from V and 8 bases from J, the junction contained 7 bases not matched to a gene. The CDR3 loop reads CASSPRGQGLGYTF. The CDR3 DNA is TGCGCCAGCAGCCCAAGGGGACAGGGGCTCGGCTACACCTTC.

The chain links TRBV19 to TRBJ2-3; TRBD2 matches 7 bases. Trimming cost V 6 bases and J 3 bases; bases outside gene matches: 6. Germline assignment: CDR1 LNHDA and CDR2 SQIVND (reference sequence). The CDR3 is 14 amino acids. As DNA, the CDR3 is TGTGCCAGTAGCCCACGGCGGGAGACAGATACGCAGTATTTT. It translates to CASSPRRETDTQYF.

The rearrangement links TRBV30 to TRBJ1-2, with 10 bases fitting TRBD1. The CDR3 loop spans 16 amino acids. With 0 bases clipped from V and 1 base from J, the junction kept 5 bases outside the gene matches. The V gene's germline CDR1 is GTSNPN and CDR2 SVGIG (reference sequence). The CDR3 DNA reads as TGTGCCTGGAGTGTATTGTGGGACAGGGGTAACTATGGCTACACCTTC. Amino acids: CAWSVLWDRGNYGYTF.

This clone was counted only a few times. The chain combines TRBV15 with TRBJ1-1; no clear D gene. Per germline, CDR1 LNHNV and CDR2 YYDKDF (reference sequence). This CDR3 is 18 amino acids long. Trimming took 0 bases from V and 3 from J, leaving 20 bases between them. The CDR3 here is CATSRDSVLGSLDTEAFF. Written as DNA, the CDR3 is TGTGCCACCAGCAGAGATTCGGTTCTGGGTAGTTTGGACACTGAAGCTTTCTTT. The full variable domain, in which reference TRBV15 and TRBJ1-1 provide the parts outside the CDR3, is DAMVIQNPRYQVTQFGKPVTLSCSQTLNHNVMYWYQQKSSQAPKLLFHYYDKDFNNEADTPDNFQSRRPNTSFCFLDIRSPGLGDTAMYLCATSRDSVLGSLDTEAFFGQGTRLTVV.

The chain couples TRBV11-2 to TRBJ2-5, with 9 nucleotides matching TRBD2. Germline V CDR1 and CDR2: SGHAT, FQNNGV. J was trimmed by 1 base and V by 5 bases; bases with no gene match: 5. The CDR3 has 15 amino acids. The CDR3 DNA follows: TGTGCCAGCAGCCCAGGGACTAGCTCCCAAGAGACCCAGTACTTC. Protein: CASSPGTSSQETQYF. Drawing the rest from reference TRBV11-2 and TRBJ2-5, the complete variable domain is EAGVAQSPRYKIIEKRQSVAFWCNPISGHATLYWYQQILGQGPKLLIQFQNNGVVDDSQLPKDRFSAERLKGVDSTLKIQPAKLEDSAVYLCASSPGTSSQETQYFGPGTRLLVL.

The chain joins TRBV25-1 to TRBJ1-1; D unresolved. CDR1 MGHDK and CDR2 SYGVNS come from the germline V gene. The CDR3 has 14 amino acids. V was trimmed by 1 base and J by 3 bases, leaving 9 bases between them. The CDR3 loop is CASSESSDYTEAFF. CDR3 in DNA: TGTGCCAGCAGTGAATCGTCAGACTACACTGAAGCTTTCTTT.

V usage is TRBV19 and J usage is TRBJ2-2; 11 bases fit TRBD1. The CDR3 is 15 residues long. Trimming took 7 bases from V and 5 from J; bases not matched to a gene: 6. Germline V CDR1 and CDR2: LNHDA, SQIVND (reference sequence). CDR3: CASTTGTGGTGELFF. CDR3 in DNA: TGTGCCAGTACTACCGGGACAGGGGGAACCGGGGAGCTGTTTTTT.

This chain links TRBV18 with TRBJ2-2; D possibly corresponds to TRBD1 (5 bases). V was shortened by 2 bases and J by 5 bases, with 18 bases between the two germline ends. The V gene's germline CDR1 is KGHSH and CDR2 LQKENI. This CDR3 has 17 amino acids. CDR3 loop: CASSPRAGQAITGELFF. DNA of the CDR3: TGTGCCAGCTCACCAAGGGCAGGGCAGGCGATAACCGGGGAGCTGTTTTTT.